This T cell receptor (beta chain) is drawn from a study of T cells in Graves' hyperthyroidism and ophthalmopathy. Broader study findings: A 13 V-J signature model discriminated ophthalmopathy versus stable hyperthyroidism.

Germline V gene lookup returns CDR1 SGDLS and CDR2 YYNGEE. V lost 0 bases and J lost 2, with 10 bases in between. The CDR3 spans 15 residues. This clonotype was seen only a few times. Its specificity is unknown. Amplified TCR beta CDR3 regions came from RNA transcripts. When the TCR CDR3 underwent first-round RT-PCR, the HTBI primer set was used. TCRdb re-called the multiplex PCR reads with MiXCR, one entry per CDR3 protein. The repertoire holds about 460,000 distinct CDR3 sequences, with roughly 23% as singletons. The chain is built from TRBV9 and TRBJ2-3; D gene uncertain. This TCR came from a woman aged 70-85 years with Graves' ophthalmopathy. The sequenced sample consisted of blood. CDR3 bases: TGTGCCAGCAGCGTAGAGGTCAGATTCACAGATACGCAGTATTTT. Amino acids: CASSVEVRFTDTQYF. The variable domain in full, with the rest retrieved from reference TRBV9 and TRBJ2-3, is DSGVTQTPKHLITATGQRVTLRCSPRSGDLSVYWYQQSLDQGLQFLIQYYNGEERAKGNILERFSAQQFPDLHSELNLSSLELGDSALYFCASSVEVRFTDTQYFGPGTRLTVL.